This passage covers 20 T cell receptor beta chains from one sample sequenced in a study of T cell responses to AZD1222 COVID-19 vaccine. Profiling relied on immunoSEQ multiplex PCR, and the TCRdb table lists in-frame clones only, not all of them. The table has about 120,000 clones, 92% seen once; the top ten hold around 1.6%. Sample: peripheral blood, taken 28 days after the second AZD1222 dose. The receptors stem from an adult who received the AZD1222 COVID-19 vaccine.

The rearrangement uses TRBV7-9 and TRBJ2-5; no clear D gene. Germline lookup yields CDR1 SEHNR and CDR2 FQNEAQ (reference sequence). V gave up 5 bases and J gave up 7 bases, with 14 bases separating them. The CDR3 has 13 amino acids. The CDR3 loop reads CASSPTYPGTQYF. The CDR3, as DNA: TGTGCCAGCAGCCCAACCTATCCCGGGACCCAGTACTTC.

J is TRBJ2-7 and V is TRBV20-1; TRBD2 is a possible D gene (7 bases). Germline loops: CDR1 DFQATT, CDR2 SNEGSKA (reference sequence). The CDR3 is 11 residues long. Trimming shortened V by 5 bases and J by 7 bases, and 12 bases separated the two germline ends. CDR3 in amino acids: CSAPRGTEQYF. CDR3 bases: TGCAGTGCTCCGCGGGGGACAGAGCAGTACTTC.

The CDR3 region has the DNA TGTGCCAGCAGTTTAATAGGGACAGGGATCGAGACCCAGTACTTC. Translation gives CASSLIGTGIETQYF. V and J are TRBV28 and TRBJ2-5, with 9 bases matching TRBD1. The CDR3 extends over 15 amino acids. V was pared by 2 bases and J by 5 bases, with 6 bases of the junction left unmatched. CDR1 MDHEN and CDR2 SYDVKM come from the germline V gene. Full variable domain (outside the CDR3, taken from reference TRBV28 and TRBJ2-5): DVKVTQSSRYLVKRTGEKVFLECVQDMDHENMFWYRQDPGLGLRLIYFSYDVKMKEKGDIPEGYSVSREKKERFSLILESASTNQTSMYLCASSLIGTGIETQYFGPGTRLLVL.

J is TRBJ2-1 and V is TRBV5-4; D is undetermined. Trimming took off 2 bases at V and 2 bases at J, with 5 bases between the two ends. The germline gives CDR1 SGHNT, CDR2 YYREEE (reference sequence). The CDR3 covers 13 residues. CDR3 protein: CASSLTTYNEQFF. The CDR3 DNA reads TGTGCCAGCAGCTTAACAACCTACAATGAGCAGTTCTTC.

The chain joins TRBV21-1 to TRBJ2-2; the D segment call TRBD2 is taken from the table without a DNA check. TRBV21-1 is a listed pseudogene. CDR3 length: 12 residues. For the CDR3, the DNA is TGTGCCAGCAGCCGGAGGGGCGGGGAGCTGTTTTTT. Residues: CASSRRGGELFF.

This clone was seen only once. The chain recombines TRBV18 with TRBJ2-2; possible D gene TRBD1, 5 bases. CDR1 and CDR2 (germline): KGHSH, LQKENI. This CDR3 is built from 15 residues. Deletions cut 1 base from V and 4 bases from J, with 10 bases between. CDR3 region: CASSPRQIITGELFF. CDR3 DNA: TGTGCCAGCTCACCACGACAGATAATCACCGGGGAGCTGTTTTTT. The full variable domain, rest sourced from reference TRBV18 and TRBJ2-2, is NAGVMQNPRHLVRRRGQEARLRCSPMKGHSHVYWYRQLPEEGLKFMVYLQKENIIDESGMPKERFSAEFPKEGPSILRIQQVVRGDSAAYFCASSPRQIITGELFFGEGSRLTVL.

J is TRBJ1-1 and V is TRBV5-6; D ambiguous. Germline V gives CDR1 SGHDT, CDR2 YYEEEE. Trimming took off 3 bases at V and 1 base at J, with 10 bases between the two ends. This CDR3 spans 14 amino acids. DNA of the CDR3: TGTGCCAGCAGCTCATTGGGTGGGAACACTGAAGCTTTCTTT. Its protein product is CASSSLGGNTEAFF.

The chain has TRBV3-1 (or the pseudogene TRBV3-2) and TRBJ2-3; D unresolved. CDR3 length: 18 residues. Trimming cost V 3 bases and J 3 bases, with 22 bases left between them. Germline values: CDR1 LGHDT, CDR2 YNNKEL (reference sequence). The CDR3 DNA sequence: TGTGCCAGCAGCCAGGTTCGTCTGCGGTTCACCGGGACAGATACGCAGTATTTT. This gives the protein CASSQVRLRFTGTDTQYF.

V gene TRBV7-9 combines with J gene TRBJ1-2; D unresolved. The CDR3 has 13 residues. V was cut by 2 bases and J by 8 bases, with 12 bases left in between. Germline CDR1 reads SEHNR; CDR2 reads FQNEAQ (reference sequence). CDR3 bases: TGTGCCAGCAGCTTACAGGAGATTGGGGGCTACACCTTC. Protein sequence: CASSLQEIGGYTF.

The genes are TRBV19 and TRBJ2-5; tentatively, D is TRBD1 (6 bases). The CDR3 loop spans 15 amino acids. The germline V gene encodes CDR1 LNHDA and CDR2 SQIVND (reference sequence). Trimming removed 4 bases at V and 2 bases at J, with 14 bases between. CDR3 sequence (DNA): TGTGCCAGTAGTACCCCCGGGACACATCAAGAGACCCAGTACTTC. This encodes CASSTPGTHQETQYF.

The V and J genes are TRBV28 and TRBJ1-5; 7 bases agree with TRBD1. Losses at the gene ends were 4 bases for V and 0 bases for J; bases not matched to a gene: 3. The CDR3 contains 15 residues. In germline, CDR1 is MDHEN, CDR2 SYDVKM. The CDR3 spells CASSWDSNSNQPQHF. The DNA of the CDR3 is TGTGCCAGCAGTTGGGACAGTAATAGCAATCAGCCCCAGCATTTT. Full variable domain (outside the CDR3, taken from reference TRBV28 and TRBJ1-5): DVKVTQSSRYLVKRTGEKVFLECVQDMDHENMFWYRQDPGLGLRLIYFSYDVKMKEKGDIPEGYSVSREKKERFSLILESASTNQTSMYLCASSWDSNSNQPQHFGDGTRLSIL.

The V gene is TRBV6-4, the J gene TRBJ2-6; possibly TRBD2 for D (5 bases). From germline, CDR1 is MRHNA and CDR2 SNTAGT. The CDR3 covers 15 residues. V lost 0 bases to trimming and J lost 3 bases, with 6 bases between them. This chain's CDR3 is CASSDSGDGANVLTF. The CDR3 nucleotides read TGTGCCAGCAGTGACTCGGGAGATGGGGCCAACGTCCTGACTTTC.

The chain couples TRBV28 to TRBJ1-1; D remains unclear. Trimming removed 3 bases from V and 4 bases from J, with 3 bases in between. Germline CDR1 MDHEN, CDR2 SYDVKM. This CDR3 is built from 11 residues. CDR3 in amino acids: CASSFITEAFF. As DNA, the CDR3 is TGTGCCAGCAGTTTCATCACTGAAGCTTTCTTT.

This clone showed up just once. The chain has TRBV5-1 and TRBJ2-7; either TRBD1 or TRBD2 may fit D (5 bases each). This CDR3 is 15 amino acids long. Trimming stripped 2 bases from V and 3 bases from J, with 15 bases between. The germline gives CDR1 SGHRS, CDR2 YFSETQ. CDR3 nucleotides: TGCGCCAGCAGCTTTGACGGGACGAAGGTCTACGAGCAGTACTTC. This codes for CASSFDGTKVYEQYF.

This sequence joins TRBV6-4 and TRBJ2-1; D may be TRBD1 (8 bases). The CDR3 is 15 residues long. The V gene's germline CDR1 is MRHNA and CDR2 SNTAGT. Trimming left V 4 bases short and J 1 base short, with 11 bases between. CDR3 nucleotide sequence: TGTGCCAGCAGTGTACAGGGGGGGTCCTACAATGAGCAGTTCTTC. Its protein product is CASSVQGGSYNEQFF.

This chain joins TRBV5-1 and TRBJ1-2; D gene uncertain. Between the trimmed V and J ends, which lost 7 bases and 2 bases, there was a span of 9 bases. Looked up from germline, CDR1 is SGHRS and CDR2 is YFSETQ. The CDR3 is made up of 12 amino acids. The CDR3 region is CASGFLNYGYTF. In nucleotides, the CDR3 is TGCGCCAGCGGGTTTTTAAACTATGGCTACACCTTC.

The chain uses TRBV27 and TRBJ1-1, with TRBD1 identical over 9 bases. The CDR3 is 14 residues long. The germline gives CDR1 MNHEY, CDR2 SMNVEV (reference sequence). V trimming: 2 bases; J trimming: 8 bases; junction bases outside the gene matches: 6. The CDR3 is CASSLVGTGYEAFF. CDR3 DNA: TGTGCCAGCAGTTTAGTGGGGACAGGGTACGAAGCTTTCTTT.

V gene TRBV7-9 combines with J gene TRBJ2-3; tentatively, D is TRBD1 (6 bases). This CDR3 spans 14 amino acids. Germline V CDR1 and CDR2: SEHNR, FQNEAQ (reference sequence). The V end lost 5 bases, the J end lost 6 bases, and 15 bases lay between the germline ends. The CDR3 region has the DNA TGTGCCAGCAGCCTAGGACAGCCCACGGATACGCAGTATTTT. As protein: CASSLGQPTDTQYF.

The V call is TRBV18, the J call TRBJ2-3, with D perhaps matching TRBD2 (5 bases). The CDR3 has 16 amino acids. The V gene lost 3 bases and the J gene lost 2 bases, with 15 bases spanning the gap. Germline V gene data show CDR1 as KGHSH and CDR2 as LQKENI. The CDR3 here is CASSPYSGPVTDTQYF. The CDR3 DNA is TGTGCCAGCTCACCTTACAGCGGCCCAGTCACAGATACGCAGTATTTT.

The chain carries TRBV2 and TRBJ2-1, with D perhaps TRBD2 (5 bases). V lost 8 bases and J 0 bases, leaving 14 bases between the germline ends. The germline gives CDR1 SNHLY, CDR2 FYNNEI. The CDR3 has 15 residues. The CDR3 sequence: CASLLAGGSYNEQFF. For the CDR3, the DNA is TGTGCCAGCCTCTTGGCGGGCGGCTCCTACAATGAGCAGTTCTTC.